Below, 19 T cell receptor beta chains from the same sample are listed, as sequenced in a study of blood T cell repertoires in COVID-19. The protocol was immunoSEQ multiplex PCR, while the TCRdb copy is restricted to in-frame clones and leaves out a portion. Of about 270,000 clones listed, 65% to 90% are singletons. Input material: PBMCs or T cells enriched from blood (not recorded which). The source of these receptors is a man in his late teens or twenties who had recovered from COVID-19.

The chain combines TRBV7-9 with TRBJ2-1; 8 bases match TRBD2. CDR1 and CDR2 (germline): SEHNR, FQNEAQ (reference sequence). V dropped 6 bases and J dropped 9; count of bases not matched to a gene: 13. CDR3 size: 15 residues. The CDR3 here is CASSLISGSLTEQFF. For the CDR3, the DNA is TGTGCCAGCAGTTTAATCAGCGGGAGTTTGACTGAGCAGTTCTTC.

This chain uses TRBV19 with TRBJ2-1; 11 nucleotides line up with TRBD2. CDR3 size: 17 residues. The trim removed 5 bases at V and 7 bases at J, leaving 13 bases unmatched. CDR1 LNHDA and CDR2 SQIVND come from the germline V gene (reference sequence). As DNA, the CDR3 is TGTGCCAGTAGTCCGATCCGCGGGACTAGCGGACAGAATGAGCAGTTCTTC. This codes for CASSPIRGTSGQNEQFF.

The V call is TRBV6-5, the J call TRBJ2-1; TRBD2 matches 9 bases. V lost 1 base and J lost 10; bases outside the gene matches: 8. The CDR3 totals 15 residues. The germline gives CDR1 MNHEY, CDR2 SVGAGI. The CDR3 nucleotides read TGTGCCAGCAGTTACTTGGCTCGCGGGGGGGCGGAGCAGTTCTTC. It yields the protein CASSYLARGGAEQFF.

CDR3 residues: CASSEFPGYSYEQYF. The CDR3 DNA reads as TGTGCCAGCAGTGAGTTTCCAGGCTACTCCTACGAGCAGTACTTC. The chain combines TRBV6-4 with TRBJ2-7, with D hard to call. Trimming left V 3 bases short and J 0 bases short, with 12 bases between. Germline V gene sequence: CDR1 MRHNA, CDR2 SNTAGT. The CDR3 loop spans 15 amino acids.

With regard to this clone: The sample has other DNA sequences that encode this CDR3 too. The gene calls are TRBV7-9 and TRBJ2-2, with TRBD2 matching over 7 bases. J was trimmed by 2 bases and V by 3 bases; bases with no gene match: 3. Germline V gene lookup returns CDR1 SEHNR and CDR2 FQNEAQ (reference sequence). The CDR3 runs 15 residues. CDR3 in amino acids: CASSLLAVNTGELFF. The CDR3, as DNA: TGTGCCAGCAGCTTGCTAGCGGTTAACACCGGGGAGCTGTTTTTT.

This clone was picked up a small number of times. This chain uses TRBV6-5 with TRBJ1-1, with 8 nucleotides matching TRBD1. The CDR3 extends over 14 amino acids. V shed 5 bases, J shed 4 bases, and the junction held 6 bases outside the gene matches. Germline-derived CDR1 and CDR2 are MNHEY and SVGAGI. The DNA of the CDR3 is TGTGCCAGCAGTACAGGACAGGGTTTCACTGAAGCTTTCTTT. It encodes CASSTGQGFTEAFF.

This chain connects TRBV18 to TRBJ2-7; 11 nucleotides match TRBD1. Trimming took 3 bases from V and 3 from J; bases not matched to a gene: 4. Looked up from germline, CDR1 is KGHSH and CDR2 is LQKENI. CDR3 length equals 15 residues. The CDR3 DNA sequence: TGTGCCAGCTCACCGACCGGGACAGGGGGCTACGAGCAGTACTTC. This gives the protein CASSPTGTGGYEQYF.

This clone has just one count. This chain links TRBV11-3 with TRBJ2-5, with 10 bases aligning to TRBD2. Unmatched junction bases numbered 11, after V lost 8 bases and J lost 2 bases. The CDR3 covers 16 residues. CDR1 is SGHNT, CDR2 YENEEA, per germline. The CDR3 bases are TGTGCCAGCGGGCTAGCGGGAGCTACGGGGCAAGAGACCCAGTACTTC. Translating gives CASGLAGATGQETQYF.

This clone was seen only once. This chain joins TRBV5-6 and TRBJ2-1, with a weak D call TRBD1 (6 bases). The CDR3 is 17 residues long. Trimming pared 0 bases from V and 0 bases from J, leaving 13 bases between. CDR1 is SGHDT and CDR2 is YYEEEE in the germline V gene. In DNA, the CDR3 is TGTGCCAGCAGCTTGGCAGGGGCCCTTAGCTCCTACAATGAGCAGTTCTTC. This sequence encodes CASSLAGALSSYNEQFF.

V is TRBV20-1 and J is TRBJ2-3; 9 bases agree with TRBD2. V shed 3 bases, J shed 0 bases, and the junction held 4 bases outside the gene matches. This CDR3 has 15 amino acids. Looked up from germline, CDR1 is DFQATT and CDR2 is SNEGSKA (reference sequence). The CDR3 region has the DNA TGCAGTGCTAGTCGCGGGGGGGCTAGCACAGATACGCAGTATTTT. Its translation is CSASRGGASTDTQYF.

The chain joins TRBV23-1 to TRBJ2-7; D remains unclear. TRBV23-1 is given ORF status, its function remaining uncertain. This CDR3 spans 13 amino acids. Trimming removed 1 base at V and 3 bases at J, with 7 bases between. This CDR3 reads CASSQFGNYEQYF. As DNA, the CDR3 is TGCGCCAGCAGTCAATTTGGCAACTACGAGCAGTACTTC.

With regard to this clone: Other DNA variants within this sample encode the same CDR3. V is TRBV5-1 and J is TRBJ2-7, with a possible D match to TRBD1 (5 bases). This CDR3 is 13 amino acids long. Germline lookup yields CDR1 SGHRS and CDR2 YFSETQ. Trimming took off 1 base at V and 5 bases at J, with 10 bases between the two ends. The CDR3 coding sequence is TGCGCCAGCAGCTTGAGAACAGGAGACGAGCAGTACTTC. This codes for CASSLRTGDEQYF.

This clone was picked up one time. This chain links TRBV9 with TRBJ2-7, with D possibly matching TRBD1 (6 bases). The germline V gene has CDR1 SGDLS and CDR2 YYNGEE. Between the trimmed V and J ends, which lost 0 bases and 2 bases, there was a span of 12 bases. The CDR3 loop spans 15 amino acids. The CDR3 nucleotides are TGTGCCAGCAGCGTAGGATATGGGGGCGCCTACGAGCAGTACTTC. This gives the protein CASSVGYGGAYEQYF.

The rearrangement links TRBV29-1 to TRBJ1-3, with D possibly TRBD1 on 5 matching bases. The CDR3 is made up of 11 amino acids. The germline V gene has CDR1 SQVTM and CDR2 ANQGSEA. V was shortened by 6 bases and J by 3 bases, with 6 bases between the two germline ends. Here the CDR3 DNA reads TGCAGCGTGACAGTTGGAAACACCATATATTTT. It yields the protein CSVTVGNTIYF.

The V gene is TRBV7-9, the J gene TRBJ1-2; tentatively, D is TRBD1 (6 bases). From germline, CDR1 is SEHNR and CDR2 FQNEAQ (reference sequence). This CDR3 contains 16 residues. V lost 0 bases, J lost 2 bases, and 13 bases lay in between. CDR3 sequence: CASSLAPAGENYGYTF. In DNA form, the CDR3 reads TGTGCCAGCAGCTTAGCCCCCGCAGGGGAGAACTATGGCTACACCTTC. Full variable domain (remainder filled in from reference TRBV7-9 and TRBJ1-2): DTGVSQNPRHKITKRGQNVTFRCDPISEHNRLYWYRQTLGQGPEFLTYFQNEAQLEKSRLLSDRFSAERPKGSFSTLEIQRTEQGDSAMYLCASSLAPAGENYGYTFGSGTRLTVV.

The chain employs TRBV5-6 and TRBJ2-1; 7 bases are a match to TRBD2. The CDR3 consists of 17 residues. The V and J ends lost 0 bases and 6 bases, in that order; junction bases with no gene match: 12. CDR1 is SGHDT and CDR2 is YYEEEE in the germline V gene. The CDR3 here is CASSLARQAGPSNEQFF. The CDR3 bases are TGTGCCAGCAGCTTGGCCCGACAAGCGGGGCCCAGCAATGAGCAGTTCTTC. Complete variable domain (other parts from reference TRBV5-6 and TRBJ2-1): DAGVTQSPTHLIKTRGQQVTLRCSPKSGHDTVSWYQQALGQGPQFIFQYYEEEERQRGNFPDRFSGHQFPNYSSELNVNALLLGDSALYLCASSLARQAGPSNEQFFGPGTRLTVL.

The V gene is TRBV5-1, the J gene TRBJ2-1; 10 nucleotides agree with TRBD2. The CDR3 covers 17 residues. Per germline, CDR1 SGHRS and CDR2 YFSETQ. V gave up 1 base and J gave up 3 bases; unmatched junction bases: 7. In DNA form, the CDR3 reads TGCGCCAGCAGCTTGACTAGCGGGGTAGTCGGCTACAATGAGCAGTTCTTC. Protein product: CASSLTSGVVGYNEQFF.

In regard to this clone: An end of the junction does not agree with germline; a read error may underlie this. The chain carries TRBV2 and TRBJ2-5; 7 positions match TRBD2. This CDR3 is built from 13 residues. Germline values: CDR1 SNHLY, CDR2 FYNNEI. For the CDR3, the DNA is TGTGCCAGCGGCCGGGACTACCAAGGGACCCAGTACTTC. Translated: CASGRDYQGTQYF.

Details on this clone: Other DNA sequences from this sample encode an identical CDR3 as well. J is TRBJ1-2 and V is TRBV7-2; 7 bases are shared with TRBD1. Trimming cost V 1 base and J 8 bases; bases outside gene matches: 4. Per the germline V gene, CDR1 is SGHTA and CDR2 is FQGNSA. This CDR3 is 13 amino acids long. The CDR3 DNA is TGTGCCAGCAGCTTAGGACAGGGTGAAGGCTACACCTTC. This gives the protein CASSLGQGEGYTF.